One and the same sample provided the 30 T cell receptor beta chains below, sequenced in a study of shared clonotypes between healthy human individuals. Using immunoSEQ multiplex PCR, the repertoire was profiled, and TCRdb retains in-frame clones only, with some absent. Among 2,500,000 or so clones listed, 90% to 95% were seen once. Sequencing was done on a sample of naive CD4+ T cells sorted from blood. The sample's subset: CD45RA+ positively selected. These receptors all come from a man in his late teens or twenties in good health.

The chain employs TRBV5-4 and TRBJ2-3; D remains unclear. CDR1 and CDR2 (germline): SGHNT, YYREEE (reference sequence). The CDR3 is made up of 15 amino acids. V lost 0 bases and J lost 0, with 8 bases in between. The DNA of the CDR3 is TGTGCCAGCAGCTTGGCAGGAGAGAGCACAGATACGCAGTATTTT. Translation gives CASSLAGESTDTQYF.

The CDR3 reads CASSLSGRGLAQPQHF. The CDR3 nucleotides are TGTGCCAGCAGTTTAAGTGGTAGGGGGCTAGCTCAGCCCCAGCATTTT. The J gene is TRBJ1-5, the V gene TRBV28; 7 nucleotides agree with TRBD1. Germline V CDR1 and CDR2: MDHEN, SYDVKM. The CDR3 is 16 residues long. The V segment lost 2 bases and the J segment 6 bases; nucleotides outside the gene matches: 10.

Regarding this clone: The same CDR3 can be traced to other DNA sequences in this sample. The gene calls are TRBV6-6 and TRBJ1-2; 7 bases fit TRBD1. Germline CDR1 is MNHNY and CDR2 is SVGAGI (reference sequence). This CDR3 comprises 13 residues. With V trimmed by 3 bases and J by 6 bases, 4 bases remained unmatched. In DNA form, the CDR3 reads TGTGCCAGCAGTTATAGAGGGGGCGATGGCTACACCTTC. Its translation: CASSYRGGDGYTF.

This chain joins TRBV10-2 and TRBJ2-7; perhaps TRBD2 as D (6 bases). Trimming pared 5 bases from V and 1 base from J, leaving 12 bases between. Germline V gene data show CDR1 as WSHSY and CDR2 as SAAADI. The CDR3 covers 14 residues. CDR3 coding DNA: TGCGCCAGCAGTTCTCAGGGAGGTTCCTACGAGCAGTACTTC. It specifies CASSSQGGSYEQYF.

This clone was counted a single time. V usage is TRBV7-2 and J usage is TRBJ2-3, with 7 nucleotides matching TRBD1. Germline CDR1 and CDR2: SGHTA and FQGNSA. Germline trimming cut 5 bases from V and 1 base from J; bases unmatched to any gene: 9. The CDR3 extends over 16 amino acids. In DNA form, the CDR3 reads TGTGCCAGCAGCCTACAAAGAGGACAGGGCACAGATACGCAGTATTTT. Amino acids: CASSLQRGQGTDTQYF. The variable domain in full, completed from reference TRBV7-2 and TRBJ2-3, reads GAGVSQSPSNKVTEKGKDVELRCDPISGHTALYWYRQSLGQGLEFLIYFQGNSAPDKSGLPSDRFSAERTGGSVSTLTIQRTQQEDSAVYLCASSLQRGQGTDTQYFGPGTRLTVL.

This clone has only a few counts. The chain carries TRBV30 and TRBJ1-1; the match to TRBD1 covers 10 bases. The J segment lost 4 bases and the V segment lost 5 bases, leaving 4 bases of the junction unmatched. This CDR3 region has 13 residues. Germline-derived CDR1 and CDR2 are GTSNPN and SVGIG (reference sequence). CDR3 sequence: CAWLRDRGTEAFF. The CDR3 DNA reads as TGTGCCTGGTTGCGGGACAGGGGCACTGAAGCTTTCTTT.

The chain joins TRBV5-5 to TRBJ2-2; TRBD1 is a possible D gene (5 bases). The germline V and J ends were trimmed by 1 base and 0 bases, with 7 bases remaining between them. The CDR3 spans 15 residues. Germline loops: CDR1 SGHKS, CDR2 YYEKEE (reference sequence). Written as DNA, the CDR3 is TGTGCCAGCAGCTTGACAGGCACGAACACCGGGGAGCTGTTTTTT. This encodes CASSLTGTNTGELFF.

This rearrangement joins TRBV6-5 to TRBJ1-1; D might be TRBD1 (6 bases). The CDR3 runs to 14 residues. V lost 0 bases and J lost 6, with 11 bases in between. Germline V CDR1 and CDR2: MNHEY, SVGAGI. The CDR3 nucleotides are TGTGCCAGCAGTTACTCGAACAGGGTCCCTGAAGCTTTCTTT. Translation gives CASSYSNRVPEAFF.

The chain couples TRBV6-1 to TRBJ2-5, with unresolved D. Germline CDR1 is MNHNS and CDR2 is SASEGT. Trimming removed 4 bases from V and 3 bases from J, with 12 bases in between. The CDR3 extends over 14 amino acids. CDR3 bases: TGTGCCAGCAGTGTTCCCCCTAGAGAAGAGACCCAGTACTTC. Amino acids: CASSVPPREETQYF.

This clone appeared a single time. The CDR3 loop is CASSLFQRETQYF. The CDR3 DNA reads TGTGCCAGCAGCTTATTCCAGCGGGAGACCCAGTACTTC. This rearrangement joins TRBV7-8 to TRBJ2-5, with D perhaps matching TRBD2 (5 bases). Trimming shortened V by 2 bases and J by 5 bases, and 9 bases separated the two germline ends. Germline V gene lookup returns CDR1 SGHVS and CDR2 FQNEAQ. The CDR3 loop spans 13 amino acids.

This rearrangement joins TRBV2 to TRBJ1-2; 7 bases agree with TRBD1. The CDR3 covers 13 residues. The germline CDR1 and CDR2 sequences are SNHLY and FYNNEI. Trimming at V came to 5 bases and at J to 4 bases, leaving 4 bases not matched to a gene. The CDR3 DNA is TGTGCCAGCAGTATACAGGGGTCCTATGGCTACACCTTC. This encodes CASSIQGSYGYTF.

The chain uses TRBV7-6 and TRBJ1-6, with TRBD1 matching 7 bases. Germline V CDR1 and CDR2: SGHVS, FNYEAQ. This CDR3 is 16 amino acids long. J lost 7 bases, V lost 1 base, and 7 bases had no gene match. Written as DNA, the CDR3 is TGTGCCAGCAGCTTAGGACAGGGAGTAACCAATTCACCCCTCCACTTT. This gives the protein CASSLGQGVTNSPLHF. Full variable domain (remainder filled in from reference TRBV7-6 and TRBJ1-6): GAGVSQSPRYKVTKRGQDVALRCDPISGHVSLYWYRQALGQGPEFLTYFNYEAQQDKSGLPNDRFSAERPEGSISTLTIQRTEQRDSAMYRCASSLGQGVTNSPLHFGNGTRLTVT.

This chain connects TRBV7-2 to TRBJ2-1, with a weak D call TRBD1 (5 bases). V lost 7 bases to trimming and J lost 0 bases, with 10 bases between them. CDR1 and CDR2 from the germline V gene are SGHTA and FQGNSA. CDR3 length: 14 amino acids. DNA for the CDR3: TGTGCCAGCAAGGGCGACAGCTCCTACAATGAGCAGTTCTTC. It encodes CASKGDSSYNEQFF.

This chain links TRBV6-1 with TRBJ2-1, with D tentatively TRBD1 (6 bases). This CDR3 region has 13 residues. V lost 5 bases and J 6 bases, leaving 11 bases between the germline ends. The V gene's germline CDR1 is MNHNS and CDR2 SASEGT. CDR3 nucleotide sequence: TGTGCCAGCAGTACAGGGTTTAGCAATGAGCAGTTCTTC. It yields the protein CASSTGFSNEQFF.

The CDR3, as DNA: TGCAGCGTTGAAGATCAGGCAGGGCAAGGCTACACCTTC. Its translation: CSVEDQAGQGYTF. The chain joins TRBV29-1 to TRBJ1-2; D possibly corresponds to TRBD1 (5 bases). The CDR3 is made up of 13 amino acids. Trimming left V 0 bases short and J 8 bases short, with 13 bases between. The germline CDR1 and CDR2 sequences are SQVTM and ANQGSEA.

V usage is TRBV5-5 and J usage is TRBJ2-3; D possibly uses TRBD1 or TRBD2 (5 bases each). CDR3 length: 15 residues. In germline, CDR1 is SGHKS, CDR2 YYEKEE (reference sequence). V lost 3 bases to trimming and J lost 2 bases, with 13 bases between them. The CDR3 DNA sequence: TGTGCCAGCAGCTCACCCGGGGCTTACACAGATACGCAGTATTTT. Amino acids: CASSSPGAYTDTQYF.

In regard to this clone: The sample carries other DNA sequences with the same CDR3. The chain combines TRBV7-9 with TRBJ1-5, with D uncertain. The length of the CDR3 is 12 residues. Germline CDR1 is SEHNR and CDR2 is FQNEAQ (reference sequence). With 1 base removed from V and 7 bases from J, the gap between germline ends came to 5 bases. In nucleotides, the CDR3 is TGTGCCAGCAGCTTAGACACCCAGCCCCAGCATTTT. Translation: CASSLDTQPQHF. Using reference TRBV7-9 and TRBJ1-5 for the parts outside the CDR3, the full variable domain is DTGVSQNPRHKITKRGQNVTFRCDPISEHNRLYWYRQTLGQGPEFLTYFQNEAQLEKSRLLSDRFSAERPKGSFSTLEIQRTEQGDSAMYLCASSLDTQPQHFGDGTRLSIL.

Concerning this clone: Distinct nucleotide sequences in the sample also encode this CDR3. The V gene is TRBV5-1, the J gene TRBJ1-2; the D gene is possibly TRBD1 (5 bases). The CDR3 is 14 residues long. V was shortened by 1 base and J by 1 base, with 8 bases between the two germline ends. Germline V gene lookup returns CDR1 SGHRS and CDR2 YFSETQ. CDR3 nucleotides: TGCGCCAGCAGCTTGACAGGAGATAACTATGGCTACACCTTC. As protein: CASSLTGDNYGYTF.

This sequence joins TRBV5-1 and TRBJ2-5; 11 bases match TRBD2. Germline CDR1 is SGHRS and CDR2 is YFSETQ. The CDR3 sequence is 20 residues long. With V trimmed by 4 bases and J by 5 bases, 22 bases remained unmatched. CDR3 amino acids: CASSRRPSSGGPGDWETQYF. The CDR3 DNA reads TGCGCCAGCAGCCGCCGTCCATCTAGCGGGGGGCCAGGGGATTGGGAGACCCAGTACTTC.

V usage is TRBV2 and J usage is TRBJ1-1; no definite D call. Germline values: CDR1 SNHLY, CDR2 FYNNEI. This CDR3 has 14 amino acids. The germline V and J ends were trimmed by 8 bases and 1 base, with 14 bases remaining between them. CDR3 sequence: CASLVQAGNTEAFF. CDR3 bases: TGTGCCAGCCTGGTCCAGGCCGGGAACACTGAAGCTTTCTTT.

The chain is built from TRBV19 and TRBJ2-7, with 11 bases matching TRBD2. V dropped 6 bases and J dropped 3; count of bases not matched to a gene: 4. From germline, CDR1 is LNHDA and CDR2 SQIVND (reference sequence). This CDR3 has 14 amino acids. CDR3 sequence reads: CASSDSGRVYEQYF. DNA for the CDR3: TGTGCCAGTAGCGATAGCGGGAGGGTCTACGAGCAGTACTTC.

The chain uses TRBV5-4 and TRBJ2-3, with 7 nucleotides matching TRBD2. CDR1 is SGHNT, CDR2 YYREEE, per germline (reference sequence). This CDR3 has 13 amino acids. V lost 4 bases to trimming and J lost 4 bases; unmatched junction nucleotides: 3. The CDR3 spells CASSRRGADTQYF. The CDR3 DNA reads TGTGCCAGCAGCCGTCGGGGGGCAGATACGCAGTATTTT.

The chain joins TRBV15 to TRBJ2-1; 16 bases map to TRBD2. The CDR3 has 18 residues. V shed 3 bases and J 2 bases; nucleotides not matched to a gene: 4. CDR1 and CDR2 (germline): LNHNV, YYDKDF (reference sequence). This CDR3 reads CATSSGTSGRAAYNEQFF. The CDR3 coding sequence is TGTGCCACCAGCAGCGGGACTAGCGGGAGGGCCGCCTACAATGAGCAGTTCTTC. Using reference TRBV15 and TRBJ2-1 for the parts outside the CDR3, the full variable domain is DAMVIQNPRYQVTQFGKPVTLSCSQTLNHNVMYWYQQKSSQAPKLLFHYYDKDFNNEADTPDNFQSRRPNTSFCFLDIRSPGLGDTAMYLCATSSGTSGRAAYNEQFFGPGTRLTVL.

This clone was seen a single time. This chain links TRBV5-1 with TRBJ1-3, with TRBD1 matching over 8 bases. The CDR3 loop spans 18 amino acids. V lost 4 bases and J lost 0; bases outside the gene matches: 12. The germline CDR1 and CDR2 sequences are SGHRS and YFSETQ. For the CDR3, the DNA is TGCGCCAGCAGCCCAACGACAGGGGAGAGGGTCTCTGGAAACACCATATATTTT. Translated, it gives CASSPTTGERVSGNTIYF.

The CDR3 loop is CASTPPGQGARGYTF. CDR3 coding DNA: TGTGCCAGTACCCCCCCGGGACAGGGGGCCCGTGGCTACACCTTC. The chain has TRBV19 and TRBJ1-2, with TRBD1 matching over 12 bases. CDR3 length: 15 residues. Trimming took 7 bases from V and 7 from J; bases not matched to a gene: 10. CDR1 LNHDA and CDR2 SQIVND come from the germline V gene (reference sequence).

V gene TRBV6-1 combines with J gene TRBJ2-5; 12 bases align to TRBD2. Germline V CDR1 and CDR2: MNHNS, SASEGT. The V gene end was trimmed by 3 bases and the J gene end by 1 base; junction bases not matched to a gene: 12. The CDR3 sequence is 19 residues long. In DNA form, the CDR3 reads TGTGCCAGCAGTGAGGAATGGACTAGCGGGAATCCCCGCCAAGAGACCCAGTACTTC. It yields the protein CASSEEWTSGNPRQETQYF.

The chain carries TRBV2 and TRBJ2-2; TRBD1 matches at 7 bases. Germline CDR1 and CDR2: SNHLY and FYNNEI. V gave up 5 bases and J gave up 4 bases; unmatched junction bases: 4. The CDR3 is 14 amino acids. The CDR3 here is CASSTDRATGELFF. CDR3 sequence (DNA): TGTGCCAGCAGTACCGACAGGGCCACCGGGGAGCTGTTTTTT. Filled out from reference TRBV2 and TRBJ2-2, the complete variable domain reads EPEVTQTPSHQVTQMGQEVILRCVPISNHLYFYWYRQILGQKVEFLVSFYNNEISEKSEIFDDQFSVERPDGSNFTLKIRSTKLEDSAMYFCASSTDRATGELFFGEGSRLTVL.

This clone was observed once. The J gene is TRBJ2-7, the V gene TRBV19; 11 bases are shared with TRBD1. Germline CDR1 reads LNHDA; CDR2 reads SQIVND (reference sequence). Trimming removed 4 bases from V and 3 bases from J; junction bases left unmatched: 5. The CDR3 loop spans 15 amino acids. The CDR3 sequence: CASSRDRGIRYEQYF. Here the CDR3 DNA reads TGTGCCAGTAGTAGGGACAGGGGGATCCGCTACGAGCAGTACTTC.

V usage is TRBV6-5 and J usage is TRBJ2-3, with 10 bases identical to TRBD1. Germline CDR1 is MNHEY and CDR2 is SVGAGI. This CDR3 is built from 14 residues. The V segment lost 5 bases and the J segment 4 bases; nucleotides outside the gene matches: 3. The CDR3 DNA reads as TGTGCCAGCAGTCGGACAGGGGGAGCAGATACGCAGTATTTT. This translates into CASSRTGGADTQYF.

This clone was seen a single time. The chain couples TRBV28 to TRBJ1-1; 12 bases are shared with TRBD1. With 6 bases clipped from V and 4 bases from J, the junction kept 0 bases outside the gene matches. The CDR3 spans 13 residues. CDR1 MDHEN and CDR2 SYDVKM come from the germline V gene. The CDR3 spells CASRGQGATEAFF. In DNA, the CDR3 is TGTGCCAGCAGGGGACAGGGGGCCACTGAAGCTTTCTTT.